This TCR beta chain was obtained from a study of CD8 T cells in Susac syndrome (dated by TCRdb to 2018 to 2020). For context, the study as a whole: Whether CD8+ T cell activation and differentiation in Susac syndrome was antigen driven was tested using repertoire sequencing. Broad study findings and their caveats: The number of individuals in the TCR sequencing and HLA analysis was recognized as being relatively small.

A word on this clonotype: There is no known antigen for this receptor. There are no base qualities to consult, and no much larger clone falls within one base.

Peripheral blood CD8+ and CD4+ T cells from healthy donors, Susac syndrome patients and multiple sclerosis patients were profiled by high-throughput TCR beta sequencing. Multiple sclerosis controls were treatment-naive patients with stable or active relapsing-remitting disease fulfilling revised McDonald criteria. Bulk CD8+ and CD4+ T cells were purified by magnetic negative isolation, whereas CD8+ TEMRA cells were enriched by FACS. Blood was collected in EDTA tubes and processed within 24 hours, with PBMCs isolated through density gradient centrifugation. PBMCs destined for TCR sequencing were cryopreserved in liquid nitrogen and later thawed in a 37 °C water bath. The sorted or isolated CD4+, CD8+ and CD8+ TEMRA cells reached a purity of at least 90%. For CDR1 and CDR2, the germline V gene lists SGHRS and YFSETQ. From cysteine to phenylalanine, the CDR3 is 12 amino acids long. Here the CDR3 DNA is all that survives: 36 bases in frame from base 1. A distance of 12 bases separates the germline ends of V and J, which lose 0 bases and 14 bases respectively.

RNA was extracted using the RNeasy kit, and about 0.45 to 1 microgram was reverse transcribed with random hexamers. The immunoSEQ multiplex PCR assay, which covers 54 Vbeta and 13 Jbeta segments, was used to amplify TCR beta CDR3 regions. PCR amplification bias was corrected using a synthetic template baseline for primer optimization and computational correction. The paper's data handling went like this. Reads were annotated to V, D and J genes according to IMGT and were analyzed with immunoSEQ Analyzer, with only productive sequences retained. Clonality was calculated as one minus the Shannon entropy normalized by log2 of the number of productive unique sequences. For each patient and control, public and private clones were evaluated within the 100 most prevalent clones. A clone was defined as Susac-specific if it was absent from the healthy and MS cohorts, from roughly 980 published viral clones and from other ImmuneACCESS disease sequences. TCRdb trimmed public reads at Q25 via fastp, called clones via MiXCR and kept in-frame beta chains. Identical CDR3 protein sequences are pooled into one entry, listed with their most common genes and DNA. The V and J calls come from TCRdb's annotation, not from the publication. The sample table lists roughly 200,000 distinct CDR3 sequences, 95% of them with a count of one. 0.082% of the sample goes to the ten largest clones.

The sequence came from a human donor with multiple sclerosis. The sample comprised CD4+ T cells from PBMCs. Here the chain combines TRBV5-1 and TRBJ2-1; TRBD2 might be the D gene, on 5 matching bases. The CDR3: CASSLERGSEFF. The sequenced DNA is TGCGCCAGCAGCTTGGAGCGCGGGTCGGAGTTCTTC.